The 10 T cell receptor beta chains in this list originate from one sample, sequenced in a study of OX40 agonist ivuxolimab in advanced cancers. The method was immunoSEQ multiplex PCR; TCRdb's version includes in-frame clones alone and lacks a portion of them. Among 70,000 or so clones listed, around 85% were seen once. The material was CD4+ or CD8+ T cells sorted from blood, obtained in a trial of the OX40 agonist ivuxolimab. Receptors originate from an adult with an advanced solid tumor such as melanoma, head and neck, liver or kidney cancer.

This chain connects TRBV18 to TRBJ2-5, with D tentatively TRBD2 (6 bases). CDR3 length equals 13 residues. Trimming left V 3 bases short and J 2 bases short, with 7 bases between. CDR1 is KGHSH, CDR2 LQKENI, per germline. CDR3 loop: CASSPGSQETQYF. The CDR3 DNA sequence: TGTGCCAGCTCACCCGGGAGTCAAGAGACCCAGTACTTC.

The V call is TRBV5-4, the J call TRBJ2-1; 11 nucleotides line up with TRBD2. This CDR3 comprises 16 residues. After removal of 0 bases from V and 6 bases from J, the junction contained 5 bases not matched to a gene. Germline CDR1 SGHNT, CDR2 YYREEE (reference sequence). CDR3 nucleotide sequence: TGTGCCAGCAGCTTGGCGCTAGCGGGAGGAACCAATGAGCAGTTCTTC. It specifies CASSLALAGGTNEQFF.

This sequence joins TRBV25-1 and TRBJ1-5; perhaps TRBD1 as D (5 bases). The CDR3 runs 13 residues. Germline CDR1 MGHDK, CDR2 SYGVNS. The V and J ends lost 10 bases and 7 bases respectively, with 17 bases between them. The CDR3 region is CATSGGGYQPQHF. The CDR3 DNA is TGTGCCACCTCGGGGGGGGGTTACCAGCCCCAGCATTTT.

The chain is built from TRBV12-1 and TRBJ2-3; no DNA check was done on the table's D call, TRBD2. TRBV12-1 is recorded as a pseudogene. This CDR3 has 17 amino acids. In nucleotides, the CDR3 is TGTGCCAGCAGCTTTAGTGGACTAGCGGGAGCGAATTCTGCGCAGTATTTT. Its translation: CASSFSGLAGANSAQYF.

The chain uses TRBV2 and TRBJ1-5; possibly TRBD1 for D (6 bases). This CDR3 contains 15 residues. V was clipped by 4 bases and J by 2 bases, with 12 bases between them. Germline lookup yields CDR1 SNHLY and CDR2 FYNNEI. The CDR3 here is CASSVQGDGNQPQHF. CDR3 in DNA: TGTGCCAGCAGTGTACAGGGAGATGGCAATCAGCCCCAGCATTTT.

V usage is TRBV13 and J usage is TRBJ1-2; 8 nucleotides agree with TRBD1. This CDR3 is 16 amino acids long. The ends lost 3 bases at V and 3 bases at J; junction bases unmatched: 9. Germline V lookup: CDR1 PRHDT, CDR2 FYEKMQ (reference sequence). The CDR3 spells CASSFRQGRSDYGYTF. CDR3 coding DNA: TGTGCCAGCAGCTTCCGACAGGGGCGGTCAGACTATGGCTACACCTTC.

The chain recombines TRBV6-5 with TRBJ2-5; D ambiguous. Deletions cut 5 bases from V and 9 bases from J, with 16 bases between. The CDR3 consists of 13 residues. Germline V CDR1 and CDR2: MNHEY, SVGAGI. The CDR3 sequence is CASSVTEYSAQYF. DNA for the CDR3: TGTGCCAGCAGTGTGACTGAGTATTCGGCCCAGTACTTC.

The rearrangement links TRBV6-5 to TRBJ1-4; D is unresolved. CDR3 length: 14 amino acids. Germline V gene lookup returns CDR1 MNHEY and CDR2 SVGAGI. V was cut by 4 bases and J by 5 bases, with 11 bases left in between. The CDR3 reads CASSSFEQNEKLFF. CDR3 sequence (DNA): TGTGCCAGCAGTTCCTTTGAGCAAAATGAAAAACTGTTTTTT.

CDR3 sequence: CASGIQETQYF. DNA for the CDR3: TGTGCCAGCGGCATTCAAGAGACCCAGTACTTC. The chain recombines TRBV2 with TRBJ2-5; D unclear. CDR3 length equals 11 residues. Germline-derived CDR1 and CDR2 are SNHLY and FYNNEI. V was shortened by 8 bases and J by 2 bases, with 6 bases between the two germline ends.

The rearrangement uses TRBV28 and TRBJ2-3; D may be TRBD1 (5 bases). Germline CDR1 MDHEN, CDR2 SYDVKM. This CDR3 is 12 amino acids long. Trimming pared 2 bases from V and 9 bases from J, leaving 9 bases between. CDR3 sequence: CASSLTGQTQYF. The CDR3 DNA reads TGTGCCAGCAGTTTAACAGGACAAACGCAGTATTTT.